The next 17 T cell receptor beta chains were all read from a single sample in a study of human T cells and chemical hapten exposure. TCRdb reprocessed the RACE reads with MiXCR, giving one entry per CDR3 protein. The sample lists 85,000 to 90,000 distinct CDR3 sequences; 9.6% were seen once. Specified time point: pre-sensitization, week 0. Regarding treatment: therapeutic diphenylcyclopropenone sensitization with weekly scalp DPC. Sequencing used whole blood, obtained in connection with sensitization to the hapten diphenylcyclopropenone (DPC). The receptors here all came from a woman aged 40 to 50 with alopecia areata. Some clones in this sample may be carry-over from other donors' samples.

In this sample, this clonotype turned up many times. In nucleotides, the CDR3 is TGTGCCTGGAGTAAAGGGACGGCCACAGATACGCAGTATTTT. It encodes CAWSKGTATDTQYF. The rearrangement joins TRBV30 to TRBJ2-3; D may be TRBD1 or TRBD2 (5 bases each). The CDR3 has 14 amino acids. In germline, CDR1 is GTSNPN, CDR2 SVGIG (reference sequence). The ends were cut back, 2 bases at V and 2 bases at J, with 11 bases in the middle.

This clonotype was recorded at least ten times. The chain combines TRBV28 with TRBJ2-7; no definite D call. The V gene lost 6 bases and the J gene lost 4 bases, with 16 bases spanning the gap. The CDR3 extends over 14 amino acids. CDR1 is MDHEN, CDR2 SYDVKM, per germline. CDR3 bases: TGTGCCAGCAGATCAAAGGCCTCCCGATACGAGCAGTACTTC. Its protein is CASRSKASRYEQYF. Full variable domain (outside the CDR3, taken from reference TRBV28 and TRBJ2-7): DVKVTQSSRYLVKRTGEKVFLECVQDMDHENMFWYRQDPGLGLRLIYFSYDVKMKEKGDIPEGYSVSREKKERFSLILESASTNQTSMYLCASRSKASRYEQYFGPGTRLTVT.

The chain carries TRBV11-2 and TRBJ2-3; TRBD1 is a possible D gene (6 bases). CDR1 and CDR2 (germline): SGHAT, FQNNGV. The V end lost 4 bases, the J end lost 2 bases, and 13 bases lay between the germline ends. CDR3 length equals 15 residues. The CDR3 DNA follows: TGTGCCAGCAGCTCGTGGACAGAAGCCACAGATACGCAGTATTTT. This encodes CASSSWTEATDTQYF.

The chain combines TRBV20-1 with TRBJ2-3, with D unresolved. V was trimmed by 0 bases and J by 2 bases, leaving 15 bases between them. From germline, CDR1 is DFQATT and CDR2 SNEGSKA (reference sequence). This CDR3 has 16 amino acids. CDR3 nucleotide sequence: TGCAGTGCTAGAGATACCCGGCGGTCCTCCACAGATACGCAGTATTTT. Translated: CSARDTRRSSTDTQYF.

V gene TRBV29-1 combines with J gene TRBJ2-3, with a weak D call TRBD1 (6 bases). The CDR3 is 14 amino acids. V was trimmed by 7 bases and J by 4 bases, leaving 18 bases between them. CDR1 is SQVTM and CDR2 is ANQGSEA in the germline V gene. CDR3 sequence: CSGSRGGSPDTQYF. The CDR3 DNA follows: TGCAGCGGCTCCAGGGGTGGTAGCCCAGATACGCAGTATTTT.

The chain combines TRBV18 with TRBJ2-7; 7 bases align to TRBD1. The germline V gene encodes CDR1 KGHSH and CDR2 LQKENI. Trimming cost V 5 bases and J 0 bases; bases outside gene matches: 4. The CDR3 covers 14 residues. As DNA, the CDR3 is TGTGCCAGCTCAGACCGACAGGGCTCCTACGAGCAGTACTTC. Its translation: CASSDRQGSYEQYF.

The table lists this clonotype with many counts. The CDR3 sequence: CASTIQGFDIQYF. The CDR3 nucleotides are TGTGCCAGCACGATCCAGGGGTTTGACATTCAGTACTTC. The chain links TRBV6-6 to TRBJ2-4; D possibly corresponds to TRBD1 (6 bases). Germline values: CDR1 MNHNY, CDR2 SVGAGI (reference sequence). This CDR3 spans 13 amino acids. V shed 7 bases and J shed 8 bases, with 15 bases lying between them.

This clonotype was detected many times. The chain combines TRBV6-1 with TRBJ1-5, with 7 bases that match TRBD1. Germline CDR1 reads MNHNS; CDR2 reads SASEGT. The V and J ends lost 5 bases and 1 base, in that order; junction bases with no gene match: 8. This CDR3 comprises 16 residues. CDR3 amino acids: CASSQTGAGSNQPQHF. CDR3 nucleotide sequence: TGTGCCAGCAGTCAAACAGGGGCAGGGAGCAATCAGCCCCAGCATTTT.

The chain couples TRBV28 to TRBJ1-2; 9 bases line up with TRBD1. V trimming: 6 bases; J trimming: 3 bases; junction bases outside the gene matches: 8. The length of the CDR3 is 15 residues. CDR1 is MDHEN and CDR2 is SYDVKM in the germline V gene. Written as DNA, the CDR3 is TGTGCCAGCAGCCCATTAACAGGGGGCTACTATGGCTACACCTTC. It codes for CASSPLTGGYYGYTF.

This clonotype showed up just a few times. V gene TRBV5-1 combines with J gene TRBJ2-1, with 9 bases identical to TRBD2. The germline gives CDR1 SGHRS, CDR2 YFSETQ. CDR3 length equals 15 residues. The junction had 5 bases not matched to a gene; V was cut back by 1 base and J by 6 bases. The CDR3, as DNA: TGCGCCAGCAGCTTGCCCTCTAGCGGGGTCAATGAGCAGTTCTTC. Translating gives CASSLPSSGVNEQFF. The full variable domain, with the rest looked up from reference TRBV5-1 and TRBJ2-1, is KAGVTQTPRYLIKTRGQQVTLSCSPISGHRSVSWYQQTPGQGLQFLFEYFSETQRNKGNFPGRFSGRQFSNSRSEMNVSTLELGDSALYLCASSLPSSGVNEQFFGPGTRLTVL.

The genes are TRBV20-1 and TRBJ2-7, with 15 positions matching TRBD2. Per germline, CDR1 DFQATT and CDR2 SNEGSKA (reference sequence). The CDR3 is 16 amino acids. V trimming: 7 bases; J trimming: 0 bases; junction bases outside the gene matches: 7. The CDR3 protein is CSERGLAGGSSYEQYF. CDR3 sequence (DNA): TGCAGTGAAAGGGGACTAGCGGGGGGAAGCTCCTACGAGCAGTACTTC.

J is TRBJ1-5 and V is TRBV19; 8 bases line up with TRBD1. The V gene's germline CDR1 is LNHDA and CDR2 SQIVND (reference sequence). This CDR3 has 14 amino acids. The J segment lost 8 bases and the V segment lost 6 bases, leaving 9 bases of the junction unmatched. The CDR3 sequence is CASSRGQAWEPQHF. CDR3 in DNA: TGTGCCAGTAGCCGGGGACAGGCGTGGGAGCCCCAGCATTTT.

This clonotype occurred a few times. The chain has TRBV6-2 or TRBV6-3 and TRBJ1-5; 9 nucleotides match TRBD1. Losses at the gene ends were 7 bases for V and 4 bases for J; bases not matched to a gene: 5. Germline loops: CDR1 MNHEY, CDR2 SVGEGT. CDR3 length equals 14 residues. The CDR3 reads CASTGTGWNQPQHF. In DNA form, the CDR3 reads TGTGCCAGCACTGGGACAGGGTGGAATCAGCCCCAGCATTTT.

The chain has TRBV20-1 and TRBJ2-1, with 7 bases identical to TRBD2. The V gene's germline CDR1 is DFQATT and CDR2 SNEGSKA (reference sequence). After removal of 6 bases from V and 4 bases from J, the junction contained 9 bases not matched to a gene. This CDR3 is 14 amino acids long. CDR3 DNA: TGCAGTGCAGGGGCTAGCGGAATGTACAATGAGCAGTTCTTC. This codes for CSAGASGMYNEQFF.

There are many counts of this clonotype. The V call is TRBV7-8, the J call TRBJ1-4; weak D call: TRBD1 (6 bases). The V and J ends lost 8 bases and 6 bases respectively, with 13 bases between them. From germline, CDR1 is SGHVS and CDR2 FQNEAQ. The CDR3 sequence is 13 residues long. Here the CDR3 DNA reads TGTGCCAGCCTTCGGGCAGGGGATGAAAAACTGTTTTTT. It is translated as CASLRAGDEKLFF.

This clonotype was observed at least ten times. The chain carries TRBV6-4 and TRBJ1-6; D remains ambiguous. Trimming took off 3 bases at V and 5 bases at J, with 8 bases between the two ends. CDR3 length: 14 residues. CDR1 is MRHNA and CDR2 is SNTAGT in the germline V gene. Here the CDR3 DNA reads TGTGCCAGCAGTGAACGGCCCGATAATTCACCCCTCCACTTT. It translates to CASSERPDNSPLHF.

This clonotype was detected ten times or more. The chain employs TRBV7-2 and TRBJ2-2; 10 bases are a match to TRBD1. This CDR3 has 17 residues. The J segment lost 4 bases and the V segment lost 5 bases, leaving 10 bases of the junction unmatched. Germline V gives CDR1 SGHTA, CDR2 FQGNSA. Here the CDR3 reads CASSPPRQGAGTGELFF. The DNA of the CDR3 is TGTGCCAGCAGCCCACCTAGACAGGGGGCGGGCACCGGGGAGCTGTTTTTT.